This TCR beta chain was identified in a study of OX40 agonist ivuxolimab in advanced cancers. Study context: Hepatocellular carcinoma, melanoma, renal cell or head and neck cancer affected the dose-escalation patients. The group had a mean age of about 60 years, ranged from 23 to 79, and was around 82% male. Anti-PD-1, anti-PD-L1 or anti-CTLA-4 therapy given earlier was allowed, and roughly 40% had some.

The V and J ends lost 6 bases and 0 bases respectively, with 8 bases between them. The germline CDR1 and CDR2 sequences are MGHDK and SYGVNS. The CDR3 totals 13 residues. This clone was observed once. TCRdb's table, derived via immunoSEQ multiplex PCR, lists solely in-frame clones and lacks some. The table lists approximately 40,000 clones, about 85% of them singletons, with roughly a sixth in the top ten. The chain links TRBV25-1 to TRBJ1-1; no definite D call. The source was CD4+ or CD8+ T cells sorted from blood, collected in a trial of the OX40 agonist ivuxolimab. This sequence was found in an adult with an advanced solid tumor such as melanoma, head and neck, liver or kidney cancer. CDR3: CASRLELNTEAFF. CDR3 nucleotides: TGTGCCAGCAGACTTGAGTTGAACACTGAAGCTTTCTTT.